The entry below gives a single T cell receptor beta chain sequence along with its context. A single record per CDR3 protein comes from TCRdb applying MiXCR to the 5' RACE reads. The sample has around 510,000 distinct CDR3 sequences, about 13% seen once; the top ten hold approximately 0.98%. This specimen belongs to a study of identical twins. There are 16 residues in the CDR3. The ends lost 6 bases at V and 3 bases at J; junction bases unmatched: 11. The germline V gene encodes CDR1 SEHNR and CDR2 FQNEAQ (reference sequence). This same sample was also part of a study on yellow fever vaccine responses in identical twins.

The receptor comes from a woman younger than 30 in good health. Sequenced input: CD4+ T cells sorted from blood. The rearrangement links TRBV7-9 to TRBJ2-7; 10 bases agree with TRBD1. CDR3 amino acids: CASRRQGTGAHYEQYF. The CDR3, as DNA: TGTGCCAGCAGGCGCCAAGGGACAGGGGCTCACTACGAGCAGTACTTC.